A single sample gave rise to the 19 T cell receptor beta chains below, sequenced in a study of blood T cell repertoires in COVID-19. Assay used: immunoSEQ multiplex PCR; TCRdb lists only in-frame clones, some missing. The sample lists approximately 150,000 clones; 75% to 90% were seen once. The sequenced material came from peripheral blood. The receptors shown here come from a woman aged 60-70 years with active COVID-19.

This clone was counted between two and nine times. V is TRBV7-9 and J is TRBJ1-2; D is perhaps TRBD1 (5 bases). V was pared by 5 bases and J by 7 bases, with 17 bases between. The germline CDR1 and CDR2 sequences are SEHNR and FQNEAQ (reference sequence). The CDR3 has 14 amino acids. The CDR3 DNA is TGTGCCAGCAGCCGAGACAGCGCCCGTTCTGGCTACACCTTC. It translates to CASSRDSARSGYTF.

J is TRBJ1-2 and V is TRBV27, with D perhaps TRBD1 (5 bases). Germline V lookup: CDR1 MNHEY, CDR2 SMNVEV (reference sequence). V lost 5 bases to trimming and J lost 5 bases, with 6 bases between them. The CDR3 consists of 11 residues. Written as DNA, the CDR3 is TGTGCCAGCAGTCCAGGGTATGGCTACACCTTC. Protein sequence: CASSPGYGYTF.

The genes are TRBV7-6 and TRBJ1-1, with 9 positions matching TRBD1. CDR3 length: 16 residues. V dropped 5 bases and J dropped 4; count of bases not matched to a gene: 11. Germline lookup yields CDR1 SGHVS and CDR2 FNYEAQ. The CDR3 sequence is CASSPTTGGGGTEAFF. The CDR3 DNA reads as TGTGCCAGCAGCCCTACTACAGGGGGCGGTGGCACTGAAGCTTTCTTT.

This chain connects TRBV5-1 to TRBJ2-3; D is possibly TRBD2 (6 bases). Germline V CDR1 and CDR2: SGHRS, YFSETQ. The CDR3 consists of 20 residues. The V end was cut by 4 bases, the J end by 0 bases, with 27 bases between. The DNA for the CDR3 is TGCGCCAGCAGCCACAATTTCCGGGACTGGACTCTTTCTAGCACAGATACGCAGTATTTT. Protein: CASSHNFRDWTLSSTDTQYF.

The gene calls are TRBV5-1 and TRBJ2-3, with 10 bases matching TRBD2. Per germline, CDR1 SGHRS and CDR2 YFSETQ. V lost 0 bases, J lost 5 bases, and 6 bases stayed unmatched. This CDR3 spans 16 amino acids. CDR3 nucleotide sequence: TGCGCCAGCAGCTTGGCTAGCGGGGGCCGGCTAGATACGCAGTATTTT. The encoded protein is CASSLASGGRLDTQYF.

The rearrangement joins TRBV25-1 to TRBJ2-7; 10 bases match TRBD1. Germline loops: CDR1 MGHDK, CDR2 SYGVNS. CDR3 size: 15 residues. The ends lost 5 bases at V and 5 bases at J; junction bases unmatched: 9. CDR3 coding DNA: TGTGCCAGCAGTCCCGAGACAGGGGGCTACAACGAGCAGTACTTC. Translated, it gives CASSPETGGYNEQYF.

The CDR3 DNA follows: TGCGCCAGCAGCTTGCTTCCGGACAAGCCGAGCTCCTACGAGCAGTACTTC. Residues: CASSLLPDKPSSYEQYF. This chain links TRBV5-1 with TRBJ2-7; D possibly corresponds to TRBD1 (5 bases). The germline V and J ends were trimmed by 1 base and 0 bases, with 17 bases remaining between them. Looked up from germline, CDR1 is SGHRS and CDR2 is YFSETQ. CDR3 length equals 17 residues.

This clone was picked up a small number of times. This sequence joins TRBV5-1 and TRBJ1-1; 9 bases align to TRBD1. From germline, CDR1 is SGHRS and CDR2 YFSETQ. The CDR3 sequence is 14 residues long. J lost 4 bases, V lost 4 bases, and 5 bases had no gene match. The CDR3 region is CASSKGQGSTEAFF. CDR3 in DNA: TGCGCCAGCAGCAAAGGACAGGGGAGCACTGAAGCTTTCTTT.

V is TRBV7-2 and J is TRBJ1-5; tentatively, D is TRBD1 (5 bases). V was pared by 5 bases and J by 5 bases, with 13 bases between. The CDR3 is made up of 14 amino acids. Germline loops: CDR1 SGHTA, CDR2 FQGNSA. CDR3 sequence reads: CASSPRRGDQPQHF. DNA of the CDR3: TGTGCCAGCAGCCCCCGGAGGGGTGATCAGCCCCAGCATTTT.

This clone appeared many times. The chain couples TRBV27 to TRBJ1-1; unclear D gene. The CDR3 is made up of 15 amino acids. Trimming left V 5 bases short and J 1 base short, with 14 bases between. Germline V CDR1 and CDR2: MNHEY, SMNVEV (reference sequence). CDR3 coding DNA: TGTGCCAGCAGTCCCCCTAGAACATGGAACACTGAAGCTTTCTTT. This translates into CASSPPRTWNTEAFF.

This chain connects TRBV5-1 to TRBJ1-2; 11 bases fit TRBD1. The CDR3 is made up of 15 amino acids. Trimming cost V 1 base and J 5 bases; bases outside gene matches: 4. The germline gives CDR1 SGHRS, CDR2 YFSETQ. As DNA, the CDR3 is TGCGCCAGCAGCTTGTCGGGACAGGGGGTTTATGGCTACACCTTC. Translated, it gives CASSLSGQGVYGYTF.

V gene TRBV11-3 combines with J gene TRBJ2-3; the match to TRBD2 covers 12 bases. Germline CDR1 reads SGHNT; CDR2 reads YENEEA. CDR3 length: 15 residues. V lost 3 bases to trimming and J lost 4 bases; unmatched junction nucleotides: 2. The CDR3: CASSLGLAGSDTQYF. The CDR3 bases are TGTGCCAGCAGCTTGGGACTAGCGGGTTCAGATACGCAGTATTTT.

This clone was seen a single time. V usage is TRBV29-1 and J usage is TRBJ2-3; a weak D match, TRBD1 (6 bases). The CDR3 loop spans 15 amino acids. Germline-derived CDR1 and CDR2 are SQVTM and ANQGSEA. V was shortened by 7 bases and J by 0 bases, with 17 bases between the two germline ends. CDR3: CSALRGSASTDTQYF. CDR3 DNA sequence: TGCAGCGCCCTAAGGGGGTCGGCTAGCACAGATACGCAGTATTTT.

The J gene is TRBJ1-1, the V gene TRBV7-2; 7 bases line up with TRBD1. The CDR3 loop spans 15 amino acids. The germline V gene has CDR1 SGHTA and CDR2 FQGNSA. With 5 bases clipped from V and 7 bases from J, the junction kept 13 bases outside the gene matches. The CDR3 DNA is TGTGCCAGCAGCCCAAAACAGGGACAGTCCGGTGAAGCTTTCTTT. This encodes CASSPKQGQSGEAFF.

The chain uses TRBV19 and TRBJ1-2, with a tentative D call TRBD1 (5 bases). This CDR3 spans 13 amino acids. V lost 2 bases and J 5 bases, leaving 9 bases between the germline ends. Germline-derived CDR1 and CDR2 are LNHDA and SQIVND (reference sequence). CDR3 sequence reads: CASSISRQYGYTF. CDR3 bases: TGTGCCAGTAGTATAAGCAGACAGTATGGCTACACCTTC.

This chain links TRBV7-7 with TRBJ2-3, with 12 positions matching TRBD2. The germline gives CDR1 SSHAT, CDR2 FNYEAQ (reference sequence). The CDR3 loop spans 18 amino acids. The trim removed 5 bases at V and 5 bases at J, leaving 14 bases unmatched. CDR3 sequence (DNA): TGTGCCAGCAGCCACGGATTTCTAGCGGGAGGGCCAAGAGATACGCAGTATTTT. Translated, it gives CASSHGFLAGGPRDTQYF.

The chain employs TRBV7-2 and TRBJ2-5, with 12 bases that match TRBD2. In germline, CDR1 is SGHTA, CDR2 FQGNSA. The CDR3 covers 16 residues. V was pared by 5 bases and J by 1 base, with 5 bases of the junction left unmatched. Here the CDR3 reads CASSLGTSGFQETQYF. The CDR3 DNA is TGTGCCAGCAGCCTCGGGACTAGCGGGTTCCAAGAGACCCAGTACTTC.

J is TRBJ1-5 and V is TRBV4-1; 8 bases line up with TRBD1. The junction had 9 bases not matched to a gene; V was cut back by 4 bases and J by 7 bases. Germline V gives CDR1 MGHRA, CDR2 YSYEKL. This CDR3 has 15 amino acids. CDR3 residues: CASSRPDREVQPQHF. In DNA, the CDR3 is TGCGCCAGCAGCCGACCGGACAGGGAGGTACAGCCCCAGCATTTT.

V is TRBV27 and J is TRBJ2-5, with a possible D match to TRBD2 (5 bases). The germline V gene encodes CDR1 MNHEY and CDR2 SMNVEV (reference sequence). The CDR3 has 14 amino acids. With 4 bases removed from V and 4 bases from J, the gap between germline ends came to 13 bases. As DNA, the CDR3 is TGTGCCAGCAGTTCTCCTTTGGCGGGAGAGACCCAGTACTTC. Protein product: CASSSPLAGETQYF.